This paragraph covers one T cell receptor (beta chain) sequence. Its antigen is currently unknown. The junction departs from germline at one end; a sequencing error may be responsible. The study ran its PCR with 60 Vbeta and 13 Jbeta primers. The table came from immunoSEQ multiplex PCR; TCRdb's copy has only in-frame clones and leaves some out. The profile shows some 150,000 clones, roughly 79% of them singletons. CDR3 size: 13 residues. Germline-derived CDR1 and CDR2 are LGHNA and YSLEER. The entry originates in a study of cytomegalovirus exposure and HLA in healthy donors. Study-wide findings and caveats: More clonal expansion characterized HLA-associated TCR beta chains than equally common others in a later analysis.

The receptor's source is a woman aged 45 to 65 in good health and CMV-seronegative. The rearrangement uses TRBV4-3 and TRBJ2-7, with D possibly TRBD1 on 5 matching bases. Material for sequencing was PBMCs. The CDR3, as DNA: TGCGCCAGCAGCCAAGATTTGGGGCAGGGTAGCCACTTC. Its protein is CASSQDLGQGSHF.